This entry lists 14 T cell receptor beta chains sequenced from one sample in a study of T cells in Graves' hyperthyroidism and ophthalmopathy. Amplified TCR beta CDR3 regions came from RNA transcripts. Researchers ran a first-round RT-PCR on the TCR CDR3 using the HTBI primer set. MiXCR was run by TCRdb on the multiplex PCR reads, yielding one entry per CDR3 protein. The sample holds a few hundred thousand distinct CDR3 sequences, over 15% seen once. The sample was blood. These receptors all stem from a woman aged 40 to 49 with Graves' ophthalmopathy.

Many counts were recorded for this clonotype. The chain employs TRBV6-4 and TRBJ2-2, with TRBD2 matching over 7 bases. CDR1 and CDR2 (germline): MRHNA, SNTAGT. The V segment lost 8 bases and the J segment 2 bases; nucleotides outside the gene matches: 14. The CDR3 contains 17 residues. The CDR3 loop is CASRSLGGARNTGELFF. CDR3 DNA sequence: TGTGCCAGCCGCTCCCTGGGAGGGGCGCGAAACACCGGGGAGCTGTTTTTT.

This clonotype was detected only once. The rearrangement uses TRBV16 and TRBJ1-2; D remains ambiguous. Trimming left V 0 bases short and J 8 bases short, with 16 bases between. The CDR3 runs to 15 residues. The V gene's germline CDR1 is KGHSY and CDR2 FQNENV. The CDR3: CASSQSWGEGPGYTF. DNA for the CDR3: TGTGCCAGCAGCCAATCCTGGGGAGAAGGCCCAGGCTACACCTTC.

This clonotype was recorded a few times. A clone one base away is much larger, so this may be a read error. The CDR3 ends on some other residue instead of the conserved phenylalanine or tryptophan, so this is likely a read error. The chain combines TRBV28 with TRBJ2-7; D is unclear. V lost 6 bases, J lost 3 bases, and 9 bases lay in between. This CDR3 comprises 12 residues. From germline, CDR1 is MDHEN and CDR2 SYDVKM. The CDR3 coding sequence is TGTGCCAGCAGGAGTGAGCTCTACGAGCAGTACCTC. It encodes CASRSELYEQYL.

In its sample, this clonotype was seen many times. The chain links TRBV7-2 to TRBJ1-6; 7 bases are a match to TRBD1. CDR1 is SGHTA, CDR2 FQGNSA, per germline. This CDR3 spans 15 amino acids. V lost 5 bases, J lost 9 bases, and 10 bases stayed unmatched. The chain's CDR3 is CASSAGGQGVSPLHF. CDR3 DNA: TGTGCCAGCAGCGCGGGAGGGCAGGGGGTTTCACCCCTCCACTTT.

The chain links TRBV5-1 to TRBJ1-1, with D maybe TRBD1 (5 bases). The CDR3 contains 14 residues. V was pared by 0 bases and J by 5 bases, with 11 bases between. Germline CDR1 SGHRS, CDR2 YFSETQ. CDR3 residues: CASSLGWGSTEAFF. The CDR3 DNA follows: TGCGCCAGCAGCTTGGGGTGGGGGAGTACTGAAGCTTTCTTT.

The table lists this clonotype with many counts. The V and J genes are TRBV27 and TRBJ2-2; D unresolved. V lost 5 bases and J lost 2, with 9 bases in between. The germline V gene encodes CDR1 MNHEY and CDR2 SMNVEV (reference sequence). The CDR3 has 14 residues. The CDR3 sequence is CASSITANTGELFF. The CDR3 DNA follows: TGTGCCAGCAGTATTACAGCTAACACCGGGGAGCTGTTTTTT.

The V gene is TRBV6-1, the J gene TRBJ1-3, with D maybe TRBD1 (5 bases). V was clipped by 6 bases and J by 4 bases, with 10 bases between them. From germline, CDR1 is MNHNS and CDR2 SASEGT. This CDR3 has 13 residues. The CDR3 is CASSGRQGNTIYF. The CDR3 nucleotides read TGTGCCAGCAGCGGAAGACAGGGAAACACCATATATTTT.

This clonotype was observed at least ten times. This chain links TRBV5-1 with TRBJ2-7, with 7 positions matching TRBD2. V trimming: 5 bases; J trimming: 5 bases; junction bases outside the gene matches: 13. The CDR3 spans 15 residues. Germline lookup yields CDR1 SGHRS and CDR2 YFSETQ. The DNA of the CDR3 is TGCGCCAGCAGAACCGGCGGGAGTGGTGCCCACGAGCAGTACTTC. This translates into CASRTGGSGAHEQYF.

The CDR3 here is CASSSNLNTEAFF. Written as DNA, the CDR3 is TGTGCCAGCAGCTCAAACTTGAACACTGAAGCTTTCTTT. The V and J genes are TRBV7-2 and TRBJ1-1; no definite D call. V was shortened by 4 bases and J by 0 bases, with 6 bases between the two germline ends. The germline V gene has CDR1 SGHTA and CDR2 FQGNSA. The CDR3 runs 13 residues.

This clonotype was picked up many times. V is TRBV19 and J is TRBJ1-2; 8 positions agree with TRBD1. J lost 4 bases, V lost 5 bases, and 3 bases had no gene match. The length of the CDR3 is 13 residues. Germline-derived CDR1 and CDR2 are LNHDA and SQIVND (reference sequence). This CDR3 reads CASSDRGTYGYTF. For the CDR3, the DNA is TGTGCCAGTAGTGACAGGGGAACCTATGGCTACACCTTC.

This clonotype was recorded at least ten times. The chain couples TRBV19 to TRBJ1-2; 7 positions match TRBD1. V gave up 3 bases and J gave up 6 bases; unmatched junction bases: 4. This CDR3 contains 13 residues. CDR1 and CDR2 from the germline V gene are LNHDA and SQIVND (reference sequence). CDR3 sequence: CASSMTGRNGYTF. The CDR3 DNA reads TGTGCCAGTAGTATGACAGGGAGGAATGGCTACACCTTC.

This clonotype was observed many times. The rearrangement joins TRBV11-3 to TRBJ1-1; TRBD1 matches 7 bases. The germline gives CDR1 SGHNT, CDR2 YENEEA. This CDR3 is built from 13 residues. After removal of 4 bases from V and 8 bases from J, the junction contained 7 bases not matched to a gene. The CDR3 loop is CASSSGQVQEAFF. CDR3 DNA sequence: TGTGCCAGCAGCTCTGGACAGGTTCAAGAAGCTTTCTTT.

This clonotype was seen only a few times. The rearrangement uses TRBV20-1 and TRBJ1-5, with 9 bases lining up with TRBD1. CDR3 size: 17 residues. Looked up from germline, CDR1 is DFQATT and CDR2 is SNEGSKA (reference sequence). V lost 0 bases, J lost 6 bases, and 12 bases stayed unmatched. CDR3 nucleotides: TGCAGTGCTAGAGACCCCCTACAGGGGGCGGTAGGTCAGCCCCAGCATTTT. Its translation is CSARDPLQGAVGQPQHF.

This clonotype has ten or more counts. The V call is TRBV7-8, the J call TRBJ2-2; the match to TRBD2 covers 11 bases. Germline V gives CDR1 SGHVS, CDR2 FQNEAQ. CDR3 length equals 18 residues. The ends lost 4 bases at V and 8 bases at J; junction bases unmatched: 15. The CDR3 region has the DNA TGTGCCAGCAGCTCAGTCGGGAAAGGGACTAGCGGCAAAGGGGAGCTGTTTTTT. This translates into CASSSVGKGTSGKGELFF.